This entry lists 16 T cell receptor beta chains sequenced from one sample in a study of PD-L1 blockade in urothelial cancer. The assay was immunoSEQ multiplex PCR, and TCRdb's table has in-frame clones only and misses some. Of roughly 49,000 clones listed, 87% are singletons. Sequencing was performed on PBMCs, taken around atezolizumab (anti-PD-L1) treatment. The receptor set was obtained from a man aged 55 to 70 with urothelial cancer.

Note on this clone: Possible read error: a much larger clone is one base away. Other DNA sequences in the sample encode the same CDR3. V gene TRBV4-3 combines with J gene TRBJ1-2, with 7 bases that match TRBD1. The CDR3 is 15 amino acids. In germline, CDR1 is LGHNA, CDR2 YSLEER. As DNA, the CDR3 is TGCGCCAGCAGCCAACGGACAGGCCCAAGTAGGAGCTATACCTTC. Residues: CASSQRTGPSRSYTF.

The DNA of the CDR3 is TGCAGCGTTGGGGACACCCGGAACCCCTACGAGCAGTACTTC. Protein product: CSVGDTRNPYEQYF. The V gene is TRBV29-1, the J gene TRBJ2-7; TRBD1 might be the D (6 bases). Germline V gene data show CDR1 as SQVTM and CDR2 as ANQGSEA. Between the trimmed V and J ends, which lost 4 bases and 2 bases, there was a span of 15 bases. There are 14 residues in the CDR3.

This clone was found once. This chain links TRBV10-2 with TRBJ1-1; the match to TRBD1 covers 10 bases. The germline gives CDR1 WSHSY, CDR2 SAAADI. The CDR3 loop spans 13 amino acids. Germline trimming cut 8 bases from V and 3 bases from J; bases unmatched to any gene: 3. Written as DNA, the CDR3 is TGCGCCAGCGCGGGACAGGGGTACACTGAAGCTTTCTTT. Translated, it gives CASAGQGYTEAFF.

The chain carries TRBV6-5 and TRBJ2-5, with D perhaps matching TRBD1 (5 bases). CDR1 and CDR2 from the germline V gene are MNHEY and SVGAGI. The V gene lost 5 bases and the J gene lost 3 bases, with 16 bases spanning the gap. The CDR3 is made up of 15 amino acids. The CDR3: CASSPRPGREETQYF. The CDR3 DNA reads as TGTGCCAGCAGTCCTCGGCCCGGCAGGGAAGAGACCCAGTACTTC.

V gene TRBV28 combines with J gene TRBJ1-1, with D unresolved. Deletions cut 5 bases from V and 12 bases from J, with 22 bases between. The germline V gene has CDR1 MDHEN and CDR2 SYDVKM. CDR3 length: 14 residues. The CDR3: CASSPSVGGIVTFF. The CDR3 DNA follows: TGTGCCAGCAGTCCCTCGGTGGGAGGGATTGTGACTTTCTTT.

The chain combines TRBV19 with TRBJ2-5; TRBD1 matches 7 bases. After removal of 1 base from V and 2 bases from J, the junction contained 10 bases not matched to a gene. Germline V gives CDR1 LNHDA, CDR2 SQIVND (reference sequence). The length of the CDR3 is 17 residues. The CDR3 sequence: CASSIAFTRGHQETQYF. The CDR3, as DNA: TGTGCCAGTAGTATAGCCTTCACGAGGGGGCATCAAGAGACCCAGTACTTC.

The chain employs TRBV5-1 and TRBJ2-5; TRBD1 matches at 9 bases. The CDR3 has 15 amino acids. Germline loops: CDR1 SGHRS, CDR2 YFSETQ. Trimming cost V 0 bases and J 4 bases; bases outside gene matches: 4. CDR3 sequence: CASSLGQGELETQYF. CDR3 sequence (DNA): TGCGCCAGCAGCTTGGGACAGGGGGAGTTAGAGACCCAGTACTTC.

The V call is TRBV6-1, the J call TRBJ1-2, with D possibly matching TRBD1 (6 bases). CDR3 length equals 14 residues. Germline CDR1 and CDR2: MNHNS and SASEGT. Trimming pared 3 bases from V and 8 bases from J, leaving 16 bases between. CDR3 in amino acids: CASSDSGGGVGYTF. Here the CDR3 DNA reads TGTGCCAGCAGTGACTCGGGGGGCGGGGTAGGCTACACCTTC.

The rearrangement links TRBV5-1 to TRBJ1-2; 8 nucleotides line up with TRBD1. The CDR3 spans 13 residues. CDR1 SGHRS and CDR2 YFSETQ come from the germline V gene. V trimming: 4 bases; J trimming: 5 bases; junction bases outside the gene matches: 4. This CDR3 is CASSRDRTYGYTF. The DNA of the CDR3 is TGCGCCAGCAGCAGGGACAGGACTTATGGCTACACCTTC.

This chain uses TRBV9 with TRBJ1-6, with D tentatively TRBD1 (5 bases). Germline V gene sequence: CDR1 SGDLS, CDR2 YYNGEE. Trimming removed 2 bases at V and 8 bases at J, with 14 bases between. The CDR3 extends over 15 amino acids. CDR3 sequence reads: CASSVEPTGYSPLHF. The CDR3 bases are TGTGCCAGCAGCGTCGAGCCCACAGGATATTCACCCCTCCACTTT.

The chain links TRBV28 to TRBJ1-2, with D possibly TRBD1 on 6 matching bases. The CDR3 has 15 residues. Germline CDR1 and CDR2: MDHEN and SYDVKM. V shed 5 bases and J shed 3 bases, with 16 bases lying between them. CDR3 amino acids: CASSPAKQGHYGYTF. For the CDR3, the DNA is TGTGCCAGCAGTCCCGCTAAACAGGGACACTATGGCTACACCTTC.

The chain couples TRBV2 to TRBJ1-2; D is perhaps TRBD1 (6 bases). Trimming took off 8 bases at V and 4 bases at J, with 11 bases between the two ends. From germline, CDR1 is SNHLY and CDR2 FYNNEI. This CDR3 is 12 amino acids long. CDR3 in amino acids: CASGGQVYGYTF. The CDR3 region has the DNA TGTGCCAGCGGGGGACAAGTCTATGGCTACACCTTC.

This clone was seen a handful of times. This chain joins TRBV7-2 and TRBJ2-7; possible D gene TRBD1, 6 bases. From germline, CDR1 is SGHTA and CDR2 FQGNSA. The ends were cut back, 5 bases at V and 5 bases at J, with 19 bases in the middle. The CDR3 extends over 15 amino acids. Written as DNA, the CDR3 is TGTGCCAGCAGCGGGGGCGAGGCAAGGGACCACGAGCAGTACTTC. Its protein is CASSGGEARDHEQYF. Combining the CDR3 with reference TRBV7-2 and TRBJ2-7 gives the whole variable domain GAGVSQSPSNKVTEKGKDVELRCDPISGHTALYWYRQSLGQGLEFLIYFQGNSAPDKSGLPSDRFSAERTGGSVSTLTIQRTQQEDSAVYLCASSGGEARDHEQYFGPGTRLTVT.

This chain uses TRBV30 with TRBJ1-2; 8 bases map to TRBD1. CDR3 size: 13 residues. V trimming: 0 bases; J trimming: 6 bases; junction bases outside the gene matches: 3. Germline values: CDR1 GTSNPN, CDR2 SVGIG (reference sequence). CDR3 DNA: TGTGCCTGGAGTGTTGCAGGGGGCGATGGCTACACCTTC. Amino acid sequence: CAWSVAGGDGYTF.

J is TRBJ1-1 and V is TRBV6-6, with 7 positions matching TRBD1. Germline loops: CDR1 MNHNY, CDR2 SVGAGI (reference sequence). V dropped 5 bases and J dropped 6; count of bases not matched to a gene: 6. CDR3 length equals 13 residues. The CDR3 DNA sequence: TGTGCCAGCAGTAGACAGGGAAGGGCTGAAGCTTTCTTT. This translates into CASSRQGRAEAFF.

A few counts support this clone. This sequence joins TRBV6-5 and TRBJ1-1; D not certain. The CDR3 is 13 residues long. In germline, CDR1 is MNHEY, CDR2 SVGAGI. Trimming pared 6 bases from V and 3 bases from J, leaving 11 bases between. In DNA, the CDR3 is TGTGCCAGCAGCCCCGCGGCCTACACTGAAGCTTTCTTT. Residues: CASSPAAYTEAFF.